The source of this TCR beta chain is a study of blood T cells in healthy people across ages. Germline CDR1 reads MGHRA; CDR2 reads YSYEKL. The V end lost 0 bases, the J end lost 3 bases, and 9 bases lay between the germline ends. The CDR3 contains 14 residues. RNA extraction gave at least 5 micrograms of total RNA per sample. For the second PCR, which ran for 7 to 11 cycles, a sample-barcoded 5' primer and a J-beta primer mix were used. Every cDNA molecule bore a tag from a template-switch adaptor containing 12 random nucleotides. TCRdb fed the 5' RACE reads into MiXCR, producing one record per CDR3 protein. In the table there are approximately 1.5 million distinct CDR3 sequences, almost 35% of which are singletons. This clonotype was seen ten or more times.

The specimen sequenced was blood. The chain is built from TRBV4-1 and TRBJ2-7, with D unclear. The source of this sequence is a woman aged 25 to 39 in good health. CDR3: CASSQDIRLYEQYF. The DNA of the CDR3 is TGCGCCAGCAGCCAAGATATTAGACTCTACGAGCAGTACTTC.